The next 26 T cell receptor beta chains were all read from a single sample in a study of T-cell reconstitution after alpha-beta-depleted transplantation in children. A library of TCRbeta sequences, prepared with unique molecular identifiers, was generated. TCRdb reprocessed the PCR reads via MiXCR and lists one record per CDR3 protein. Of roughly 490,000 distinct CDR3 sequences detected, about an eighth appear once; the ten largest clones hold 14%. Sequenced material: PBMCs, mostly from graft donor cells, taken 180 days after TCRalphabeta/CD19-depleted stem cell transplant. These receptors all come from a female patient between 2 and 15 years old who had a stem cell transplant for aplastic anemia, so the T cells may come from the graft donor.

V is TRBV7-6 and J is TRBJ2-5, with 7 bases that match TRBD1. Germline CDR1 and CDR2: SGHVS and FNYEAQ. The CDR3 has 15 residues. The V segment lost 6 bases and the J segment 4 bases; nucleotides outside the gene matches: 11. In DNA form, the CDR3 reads TGTGCCAGCAGGGGGCCCCGGGACAGACCAGAGACCCAGTACTTC. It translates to CASRGPRDRPETQYF. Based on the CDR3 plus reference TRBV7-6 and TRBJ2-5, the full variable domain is GAGVSQSPRYKVTKRGQDVALRCDPISGHVSLYWYRQALGQGPEFLTYFNYEAQQDKSGLPNDRFSAERPEGSISTLTIQRTEQRDSAMYRCASRGPRDRPETQYFGPGTRLLVL.

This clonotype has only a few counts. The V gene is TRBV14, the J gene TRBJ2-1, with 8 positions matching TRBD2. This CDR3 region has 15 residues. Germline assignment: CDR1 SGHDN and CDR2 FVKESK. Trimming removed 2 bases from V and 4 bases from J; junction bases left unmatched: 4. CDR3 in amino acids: CASSQMTSAYNEQFF. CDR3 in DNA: TGTGCCAGCAGCCAAATGACTAGCGCGTACAATGAGCAGTTCTTC.

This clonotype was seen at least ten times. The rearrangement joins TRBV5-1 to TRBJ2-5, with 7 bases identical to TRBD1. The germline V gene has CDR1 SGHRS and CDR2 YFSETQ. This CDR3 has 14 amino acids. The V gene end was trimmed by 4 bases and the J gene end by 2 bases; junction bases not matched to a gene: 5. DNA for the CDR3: TGCGCCAGCAGCAGCCGGGACAGTCAAGAGACCCAGTACTTC. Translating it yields CASSSRDSQETQYF.

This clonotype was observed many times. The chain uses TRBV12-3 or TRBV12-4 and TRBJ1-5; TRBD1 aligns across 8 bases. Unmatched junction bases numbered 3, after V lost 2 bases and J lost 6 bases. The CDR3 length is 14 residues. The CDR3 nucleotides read TGTGCCAGCAGTTTAAGACAGGGGACTCAGCCCCAGCATTTT. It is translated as CASSLRQGTQPQHF.

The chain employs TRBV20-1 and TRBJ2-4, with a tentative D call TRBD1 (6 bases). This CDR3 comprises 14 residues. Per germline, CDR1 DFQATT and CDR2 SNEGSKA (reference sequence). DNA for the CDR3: TGCGGAAGTACAGGGAAGGGGGACAAAAACATTCAGTACTTC. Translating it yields CGSTGKGDKNIQYF.

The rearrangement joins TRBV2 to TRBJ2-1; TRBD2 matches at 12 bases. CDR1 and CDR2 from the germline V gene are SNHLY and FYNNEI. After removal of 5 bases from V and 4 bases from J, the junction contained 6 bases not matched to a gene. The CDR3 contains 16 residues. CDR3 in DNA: TGTGCCAGCAGTTCGTATCTAGCGGGGGGGTACAATGAGCAGTTCTTC. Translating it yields CASSSYLAGGYNEQFF.

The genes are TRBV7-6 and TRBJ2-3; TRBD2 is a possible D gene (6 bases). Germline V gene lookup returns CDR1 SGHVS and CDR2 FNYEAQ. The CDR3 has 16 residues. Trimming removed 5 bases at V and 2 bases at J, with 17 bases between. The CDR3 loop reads CASSTGLSRVTDTQYF. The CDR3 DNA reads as TGTGCCAGCAGCACGGGACTTTCAAGGGTCACAGATACGCAGTATTTT.

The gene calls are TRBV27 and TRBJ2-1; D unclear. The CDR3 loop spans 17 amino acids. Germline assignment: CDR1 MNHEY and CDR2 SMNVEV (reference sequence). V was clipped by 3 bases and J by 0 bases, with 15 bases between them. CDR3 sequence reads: CASSFTGPLSSYNEQFF. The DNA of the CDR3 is TGTGCCAGCAGTTTTACCGGACCCCTGAGCTCCTACAATGAGCAGTTCTTC.

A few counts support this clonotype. CDR3 sequence: CASFLRDALAAGELFF. CDR3 nucleotides: TGTGCCAGCTTTCTCCGGGACGCCCTCGCGGCCGGGGAGCTGTTTTTT. The chain joins TRBV6-2 or TRBV6-3 to TRBJ2-2; D could derive from TRBD1 or TRBD2 (5 bases each). V was pared by 8 bases and J by 6 bases, with 22 bases between. Germline V CDR1 and CDR2: MNHEY, SVGEGT. The CDR3 runs 16 residues.

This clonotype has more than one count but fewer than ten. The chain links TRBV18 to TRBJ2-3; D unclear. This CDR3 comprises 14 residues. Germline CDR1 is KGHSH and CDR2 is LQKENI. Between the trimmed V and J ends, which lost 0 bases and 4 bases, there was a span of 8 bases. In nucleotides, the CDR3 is TGTGCCAGCTCACCACCGGGTCGGTCAGATACGCAGTATTTT. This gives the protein CASSPPGRSDTQYF.

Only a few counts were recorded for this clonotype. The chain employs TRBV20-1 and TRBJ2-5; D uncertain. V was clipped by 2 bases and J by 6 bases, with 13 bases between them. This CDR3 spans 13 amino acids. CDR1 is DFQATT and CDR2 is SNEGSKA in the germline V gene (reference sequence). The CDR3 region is CSARWLAPKTQYF. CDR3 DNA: TGCAGTGCTAGATGGCTCGCCCCCAAGACCCAGTACTTC.

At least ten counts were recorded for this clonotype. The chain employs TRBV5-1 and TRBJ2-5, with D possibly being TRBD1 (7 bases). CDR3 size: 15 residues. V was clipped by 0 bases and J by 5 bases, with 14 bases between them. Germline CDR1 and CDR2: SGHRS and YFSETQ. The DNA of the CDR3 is TGCGCCAGCAGCTTGGCCCCAGGGGGGAGCGAGACCCAGTACTTC. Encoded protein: CASSLAPGGSETQYF.

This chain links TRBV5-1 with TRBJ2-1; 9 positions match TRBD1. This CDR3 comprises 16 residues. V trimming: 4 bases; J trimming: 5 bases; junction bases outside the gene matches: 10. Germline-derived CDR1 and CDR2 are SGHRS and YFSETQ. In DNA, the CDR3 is TGCGCCAGCAGCCCCACAGGGACAGGGACTAACAATGAGCAGTTCTTC. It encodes CASSPTGTGTNNEQFF.

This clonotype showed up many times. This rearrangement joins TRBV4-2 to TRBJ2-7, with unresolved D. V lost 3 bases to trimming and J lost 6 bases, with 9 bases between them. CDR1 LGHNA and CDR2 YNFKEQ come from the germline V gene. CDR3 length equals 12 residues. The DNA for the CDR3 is TGTGCCAGCAGCCACGATCAGATCGAGCAGTACTTC. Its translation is CASSHDQIEQYF.

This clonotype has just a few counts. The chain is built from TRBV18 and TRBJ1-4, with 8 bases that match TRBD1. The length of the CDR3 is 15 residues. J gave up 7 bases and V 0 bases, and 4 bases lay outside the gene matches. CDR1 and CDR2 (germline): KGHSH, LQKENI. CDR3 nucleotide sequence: TGTGCCAGCTCACCACCGGGACAGGATGGTGAAAAACTGTTTTTT. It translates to CASSPPGQDGEKLFF. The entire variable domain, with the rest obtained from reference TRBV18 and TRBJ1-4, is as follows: NAGVMQNPRHLVRRRGQEARLRCSPMKGHSHVYWYRQLPEEGLKFMVYLQKENIIDESGMPKERFSAEFPKEGPSILRIQQVVRGDSAAYFCASSPPGQDGEKLFFGSGTQLSVL.

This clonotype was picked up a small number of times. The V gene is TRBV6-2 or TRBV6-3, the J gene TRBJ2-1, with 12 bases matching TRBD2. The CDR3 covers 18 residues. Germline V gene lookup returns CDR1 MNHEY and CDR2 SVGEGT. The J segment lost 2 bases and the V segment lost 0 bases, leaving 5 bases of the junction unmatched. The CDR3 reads CASSYSRLAGEAYNEQFF. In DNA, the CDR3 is TGTGCCAGCAGTTACTCCCGACTAGCGGGAGAGGCCTACAATGAGCAGTTCTTC.

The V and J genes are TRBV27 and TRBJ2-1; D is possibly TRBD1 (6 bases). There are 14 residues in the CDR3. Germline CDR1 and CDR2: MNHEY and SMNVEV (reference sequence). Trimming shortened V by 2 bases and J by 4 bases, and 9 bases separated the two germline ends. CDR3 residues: CASSLHQGYNEQFF. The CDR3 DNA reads TGTGCCAGCAGTTTACACCAGGGGTACAATGAGCAGTTCTTC.

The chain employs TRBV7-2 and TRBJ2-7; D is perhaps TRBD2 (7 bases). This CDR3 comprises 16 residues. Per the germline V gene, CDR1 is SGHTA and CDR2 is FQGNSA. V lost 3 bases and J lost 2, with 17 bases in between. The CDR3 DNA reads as TGTGCCAGCAGCTTGACCTGGGGAGGGGGGACCTACGAGCAGTACTTC. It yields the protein CASSLTWGGGTYEQYF.

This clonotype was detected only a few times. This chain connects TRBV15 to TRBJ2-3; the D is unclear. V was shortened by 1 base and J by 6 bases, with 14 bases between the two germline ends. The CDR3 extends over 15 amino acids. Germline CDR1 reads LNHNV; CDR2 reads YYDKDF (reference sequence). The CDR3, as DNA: TGTGCCACCAGCAGAGGTCAGAACCTGGGGGATACGCAGTATTTT. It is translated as CATSRGQNLGDTQYF.

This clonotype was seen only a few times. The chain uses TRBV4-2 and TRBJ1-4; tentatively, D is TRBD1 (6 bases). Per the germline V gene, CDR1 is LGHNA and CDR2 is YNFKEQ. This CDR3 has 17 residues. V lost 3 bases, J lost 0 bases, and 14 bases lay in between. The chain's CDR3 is CASSHDHRGPTNEKLFF. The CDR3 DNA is TGTGCCAGCAGCCACGACCACCGGGGGCCAACTAATGAAAAACTGTTTTTT.

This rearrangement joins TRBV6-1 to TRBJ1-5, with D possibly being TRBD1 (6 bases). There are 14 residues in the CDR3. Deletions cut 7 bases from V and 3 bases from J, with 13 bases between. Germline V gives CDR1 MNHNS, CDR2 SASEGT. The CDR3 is CASILGAINQPQHF. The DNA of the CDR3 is TGTGCCAGCATCCTGGGGGCGATCAATCAGCCCCAGCATTTT.

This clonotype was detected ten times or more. The CDR3 sequence is CSARERETQETQYF. The CDR3 nucleotides read TGCAGTGCTAGAGAGCGGGAGACCCAAGAGACCCAGTACTTC. This rearrangement joins TRBV20-1 to TRBJ2-5, with 7 bases identical to TRBD2. With 0 bases clipped from V and 1 base from J, the junction kept 2 bases outside the gene matches. The germline gives CDR1 DFQATT, CDR2 SNEGSKA (reference sequence). The CDR3 has 14 residues.

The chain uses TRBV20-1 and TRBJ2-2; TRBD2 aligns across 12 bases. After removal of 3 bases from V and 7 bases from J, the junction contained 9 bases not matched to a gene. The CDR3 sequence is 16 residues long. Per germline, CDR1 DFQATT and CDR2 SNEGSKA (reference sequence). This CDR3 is CSARTGTSGRGGELFF. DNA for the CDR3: TGCAGTGCTAGGACTGGGACTAGCGGGCGAGGCGGGGAGCTGTTTTTT.

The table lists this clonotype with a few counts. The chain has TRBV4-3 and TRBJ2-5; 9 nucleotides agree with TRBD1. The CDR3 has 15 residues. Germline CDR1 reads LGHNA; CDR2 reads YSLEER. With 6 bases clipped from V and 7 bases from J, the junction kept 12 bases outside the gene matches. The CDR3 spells CASRLIGQGTGTQYF. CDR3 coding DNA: TGCGCCAGCAGACTTATAGGACAGGGGACGGGGACCCAGTACTTC.

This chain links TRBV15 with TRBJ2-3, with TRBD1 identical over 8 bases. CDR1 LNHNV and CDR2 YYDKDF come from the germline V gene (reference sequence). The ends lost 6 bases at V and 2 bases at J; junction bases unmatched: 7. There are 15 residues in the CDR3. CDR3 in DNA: TGTGCCACCAGGGCAGGGGGCTACCTCACAGATACGCAGTATTTT. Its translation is CATRAGGYLTDTQYF.

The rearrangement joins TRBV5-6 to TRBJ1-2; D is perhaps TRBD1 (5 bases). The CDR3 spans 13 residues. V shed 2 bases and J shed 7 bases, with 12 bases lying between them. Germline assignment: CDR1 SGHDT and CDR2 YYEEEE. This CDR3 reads CASSFLGAGGYTF. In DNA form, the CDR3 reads TGTGCCAGCAGCTTCCTCGGGGCGGGTGGCTACACCTTC.